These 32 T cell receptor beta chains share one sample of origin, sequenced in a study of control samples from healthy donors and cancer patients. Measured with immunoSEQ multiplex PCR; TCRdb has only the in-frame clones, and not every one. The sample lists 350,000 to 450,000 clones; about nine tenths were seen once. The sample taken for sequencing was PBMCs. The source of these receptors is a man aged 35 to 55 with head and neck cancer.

The CDR3 DNA reads as TGTGCCATCAGTGAGTCGATACCTAGCGGGGGTTCCTACGAGCAGTACTTC. Translated: CAISESIPSGGSYEQYF. This sequence joins TRBV10-3 and TRBJ2-7, with TRBD2 identical over 10 bases. Germline CDR1 ENHRY, CDR2 SYGVKD. J gave up 1 base and V 0 bases, and 6 bases lay outside the gene matches. The CDR3 runs 17 residues.

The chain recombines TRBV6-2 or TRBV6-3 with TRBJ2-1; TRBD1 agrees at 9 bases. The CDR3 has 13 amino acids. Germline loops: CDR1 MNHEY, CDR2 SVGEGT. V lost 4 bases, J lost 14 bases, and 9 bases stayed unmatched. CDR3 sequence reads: CASSSRAGDREFF. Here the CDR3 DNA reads TGTGCCAGCAGTTCTAGGGCGGGGGACAGGGAGTTCTTC.

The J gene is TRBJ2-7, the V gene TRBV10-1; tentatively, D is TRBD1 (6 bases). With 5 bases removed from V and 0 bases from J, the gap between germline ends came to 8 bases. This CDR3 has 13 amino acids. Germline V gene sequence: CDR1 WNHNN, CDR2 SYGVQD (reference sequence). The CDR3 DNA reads TGCGCCAGCAGTCGACAGGACTCCTACGAGCAGTACTTC. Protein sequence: CASSRQDSYEQYF.

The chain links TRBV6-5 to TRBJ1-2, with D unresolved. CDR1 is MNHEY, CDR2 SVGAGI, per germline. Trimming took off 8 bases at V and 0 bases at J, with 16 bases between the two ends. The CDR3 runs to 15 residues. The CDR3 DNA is TGTGCCAGCCGGTCTCAAGGCTGGGCTAACTATGGCTACACCTTC. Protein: CASRSQGWANYGYTF.

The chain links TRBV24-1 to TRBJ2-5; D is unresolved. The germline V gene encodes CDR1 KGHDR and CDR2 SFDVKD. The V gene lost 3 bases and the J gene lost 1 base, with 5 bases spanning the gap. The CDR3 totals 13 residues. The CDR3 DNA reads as TGTGCCACCAGTGATATATCCCAAGAGACCCAGTACTTC. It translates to CATSDISQETQYF.

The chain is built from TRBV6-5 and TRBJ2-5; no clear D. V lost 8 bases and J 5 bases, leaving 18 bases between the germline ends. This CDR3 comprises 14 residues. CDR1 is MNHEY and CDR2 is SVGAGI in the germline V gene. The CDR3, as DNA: TGTGCCAGCGGAATCCCCGGGTCTACGGAGACCCAGTACTTC. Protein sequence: CASGIPGSTETQYF.

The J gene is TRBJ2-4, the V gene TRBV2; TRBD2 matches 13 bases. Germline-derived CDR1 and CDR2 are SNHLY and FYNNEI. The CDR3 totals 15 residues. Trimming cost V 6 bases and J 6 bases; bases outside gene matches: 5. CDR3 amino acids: CASRRTSGGLNIQYF. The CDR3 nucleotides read TGTGCCAGCAGGAGGACTAGCGGGGGCTTAAACATTCAGTACTTC.

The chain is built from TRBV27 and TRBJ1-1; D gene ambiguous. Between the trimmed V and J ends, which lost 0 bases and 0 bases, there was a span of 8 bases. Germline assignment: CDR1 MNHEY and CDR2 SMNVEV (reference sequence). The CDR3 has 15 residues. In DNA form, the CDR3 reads TGTGCCAGCAGTTTATCTGGACTGATGAACACTGAAGCTTTCTTT. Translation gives CASSLSGLMNTEAFF.

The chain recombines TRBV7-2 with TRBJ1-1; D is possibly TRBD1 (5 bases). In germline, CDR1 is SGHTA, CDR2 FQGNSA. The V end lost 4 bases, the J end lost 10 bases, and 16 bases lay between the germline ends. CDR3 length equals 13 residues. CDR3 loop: CASSSRVRSRAFF. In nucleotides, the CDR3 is TGTGCCAGCAGCTCCAGGGTCCGGAGTAGAGCTTTCTTT.

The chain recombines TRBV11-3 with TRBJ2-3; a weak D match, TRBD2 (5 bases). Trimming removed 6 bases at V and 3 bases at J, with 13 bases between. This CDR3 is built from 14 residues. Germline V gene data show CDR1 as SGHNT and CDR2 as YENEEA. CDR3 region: CASSSAGVTDTQYF. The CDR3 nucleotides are TGTGCCAGCAGTTCGGCCGGGGTGACAGATACGCAGTATTTT. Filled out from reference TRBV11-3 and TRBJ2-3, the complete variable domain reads EAGVVQSPRYKIIEKKQPVAFWCNPISGHNTLYWYLQNLGQGPELLIRYENEEAVDDSQLPKDRFSAERLKGVDSTLKIQPAELGDSAVYLCASSSAGVTDTQYFGPGTRLTVL.

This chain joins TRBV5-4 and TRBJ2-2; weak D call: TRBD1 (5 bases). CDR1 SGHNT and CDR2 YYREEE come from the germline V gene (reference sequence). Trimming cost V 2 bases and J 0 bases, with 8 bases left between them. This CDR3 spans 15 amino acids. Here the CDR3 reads CASSLAGPNTGELFF. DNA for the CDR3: TGTGCCAGCAGCTTAGCAGGGCCGAACACCGGGGAGCTGTTTTTT.

The DNA for the CDR3 is TGTGCCAGCAGGGACAGGGTCAATGAGCAGTTCTTC. Its translation: CASRDRVNEQFF. V gene TRBV2 combines with J gene TRBJ2-1; 8 positions match TRBD1. J lost 6 bases, V lost 6 bases, and 1 base had no gene match. This CDR3 region has 12 residues. Per germline, CDR1 SNHLY and CDR2 FYNNEI.

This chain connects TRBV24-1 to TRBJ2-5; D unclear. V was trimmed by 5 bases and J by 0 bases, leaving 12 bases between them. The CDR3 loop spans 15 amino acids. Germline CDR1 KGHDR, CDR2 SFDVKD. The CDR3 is CATSVSMGYQETQYF. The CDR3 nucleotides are TGTGCCACCAGTGTATCTATGGGATACCAAGAGACCCAGTACTTC.

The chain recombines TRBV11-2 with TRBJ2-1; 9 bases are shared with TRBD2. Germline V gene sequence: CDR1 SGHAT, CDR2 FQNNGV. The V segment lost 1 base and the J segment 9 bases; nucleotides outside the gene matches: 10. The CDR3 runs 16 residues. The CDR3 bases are TGTGCCAGCAGCTTAGGGGCTAGCGGGACCCTGGGTGAGCAGTTCTTC. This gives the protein CASSLGASGTLGEQFF.

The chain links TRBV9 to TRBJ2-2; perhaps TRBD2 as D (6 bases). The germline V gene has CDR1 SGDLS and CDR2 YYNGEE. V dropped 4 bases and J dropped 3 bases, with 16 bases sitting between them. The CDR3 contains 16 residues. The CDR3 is CASSLNIAAHTGELFF. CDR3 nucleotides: TGTGCCAGCAGCCTCAACATAGCGGCACACACCGGGGAGCTGTTTTTT.

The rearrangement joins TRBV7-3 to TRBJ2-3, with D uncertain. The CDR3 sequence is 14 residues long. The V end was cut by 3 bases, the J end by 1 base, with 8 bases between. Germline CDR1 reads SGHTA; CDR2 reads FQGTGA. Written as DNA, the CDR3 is TGTGCCAGCAGCTTGATGTTCGGCACAGATACGCAGTATTTT. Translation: CASSLMFGTDTQYF.

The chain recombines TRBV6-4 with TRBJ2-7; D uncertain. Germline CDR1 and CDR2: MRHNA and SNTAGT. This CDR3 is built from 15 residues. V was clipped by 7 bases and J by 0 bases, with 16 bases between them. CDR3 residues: CASTESQALSYEQYF. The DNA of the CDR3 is TGTGCCAGCACCGAGTCCCAGGCCCTCTCCTACGAGCAGTACTTC.

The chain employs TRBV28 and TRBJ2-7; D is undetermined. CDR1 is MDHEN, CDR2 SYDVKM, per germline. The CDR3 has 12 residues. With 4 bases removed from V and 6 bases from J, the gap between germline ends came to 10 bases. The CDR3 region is CASSSQVVEQYF. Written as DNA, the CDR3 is TGTGCCAGCAGTTCGCAGGTGGTCGAGCAGTACTTC.

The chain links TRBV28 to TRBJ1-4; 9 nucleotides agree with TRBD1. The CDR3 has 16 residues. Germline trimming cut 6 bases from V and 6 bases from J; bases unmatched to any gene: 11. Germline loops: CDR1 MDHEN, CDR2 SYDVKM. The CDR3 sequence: CASRIQGASLDEKLFF. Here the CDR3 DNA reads TGTGCCAGCAGAATACAGGGGGCGTCCCTTGATGAAAAACTGTTTTTT.

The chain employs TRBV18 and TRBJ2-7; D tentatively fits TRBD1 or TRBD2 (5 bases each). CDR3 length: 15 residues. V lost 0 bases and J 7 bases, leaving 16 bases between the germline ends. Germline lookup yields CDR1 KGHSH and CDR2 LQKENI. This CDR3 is CASSPPSGTEQEQYF. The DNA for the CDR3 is TGTGCCAGCTCACCACCTTCCGGGACCGAGCAAGAGCAGTACTTC.

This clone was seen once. CDR3 DNA sequence: TGTGCCAGCTCACCGGCTCCCGTCGGCAGGGGAGGTGATTCACCCCTCCACTTT. It codes for CASSPAPVGRGGDSPLHF. The chain employs TRBV18 and TRBJ1-6, with D possibly being TRBD1 (6 bases). V gave up 3 bases and J gave up 8 bases, with 23 bases separating them. The CDR3 has 18 amino acids. Germline CDR1 and CDR2: KGHSH and LQKENI. Variable domain in full (rest from reference TRBV18 and TRBJ1-6): NAGVMQNPRHLVRRRGQEARLRCSPMKGHSHVYWYRQLPEEGLKFMVYLQKENIIDESGMPKERFSAEFPKEGPSILRIQQVVRGDSAAYFCASSPAPVGRGGDSPLHFGNGTRLTVT.

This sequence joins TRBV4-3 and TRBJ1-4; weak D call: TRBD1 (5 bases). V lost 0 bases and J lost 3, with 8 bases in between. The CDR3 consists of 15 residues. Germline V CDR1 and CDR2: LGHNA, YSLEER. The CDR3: CASSQDWGSNEKLFF. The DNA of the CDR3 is TGCGCCAGCAGCCAAGATTGGGGGTCTAATGAAAAACTGTTTTTT.

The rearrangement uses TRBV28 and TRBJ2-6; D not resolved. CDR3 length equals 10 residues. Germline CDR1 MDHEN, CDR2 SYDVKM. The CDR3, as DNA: TGTGCTTCTGGGGCCAACGTCCTGACTTTC. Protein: CASGANVLTF.

CDR3 sequence (DNA): TGTGCCAGCAGCCCCCCAGGGCGGGAGACCCAGTACTTC. It codes for CASSPPGRETQYF. This chain connects TRBV12-3 or TRBV12-4 to TRBJ2-5, with D perhaps TRBD1 (5 bases). V was shortened by 6 bases and J by 5 bases, with 13 bases between the two germline ends. CDR3 length: 13 amino acids.

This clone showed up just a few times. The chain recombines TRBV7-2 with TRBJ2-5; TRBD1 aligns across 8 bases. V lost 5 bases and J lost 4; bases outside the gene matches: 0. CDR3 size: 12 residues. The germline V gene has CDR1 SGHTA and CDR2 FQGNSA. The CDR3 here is CASSGQGETQYF. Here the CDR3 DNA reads TGTGCCAGCAGCGGACAGGGAGAGACCCAGTACTTC.

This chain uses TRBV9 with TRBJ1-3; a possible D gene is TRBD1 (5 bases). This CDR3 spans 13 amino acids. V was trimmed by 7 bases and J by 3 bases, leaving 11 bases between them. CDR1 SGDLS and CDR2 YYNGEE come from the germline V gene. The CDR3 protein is CASQGGYGNTIYF. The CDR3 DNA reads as TGTGCCAGCCAGGGTGGATATGGAAACACCATATATTTT.

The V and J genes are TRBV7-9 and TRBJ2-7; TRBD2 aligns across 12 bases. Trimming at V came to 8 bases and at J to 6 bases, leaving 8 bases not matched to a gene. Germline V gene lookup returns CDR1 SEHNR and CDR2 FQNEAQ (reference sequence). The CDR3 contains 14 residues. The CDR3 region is CASSLASGRGEQYF. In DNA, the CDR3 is TGTGCCAGCTCCTTGGCTAGCGGGAGGGGCGAGCAGTACTTC.

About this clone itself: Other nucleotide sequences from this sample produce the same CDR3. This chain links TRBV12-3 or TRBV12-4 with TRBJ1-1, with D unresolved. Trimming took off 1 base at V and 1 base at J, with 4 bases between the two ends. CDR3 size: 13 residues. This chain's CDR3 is CASSLEGNTEAFF. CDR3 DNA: TGTGCCAGCAGTTTAGAGGGGAACACTGAAGCTTTCTTT.

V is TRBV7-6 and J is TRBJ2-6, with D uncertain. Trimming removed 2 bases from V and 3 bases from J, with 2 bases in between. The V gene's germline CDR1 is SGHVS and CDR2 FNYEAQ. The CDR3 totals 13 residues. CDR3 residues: CASSLYGANVLTF. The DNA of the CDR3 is TGTGCCAGCAGCTTATATGGGGCCAACGTCCTGACTTTC.

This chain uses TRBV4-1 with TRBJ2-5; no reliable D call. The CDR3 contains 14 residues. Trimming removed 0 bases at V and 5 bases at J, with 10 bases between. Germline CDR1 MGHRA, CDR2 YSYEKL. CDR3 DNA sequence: TGCGCCAGCAGCCAAGATCAAGGGAAGGAGACCCAGTACTTC. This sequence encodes CASSQDQGKETQYF.

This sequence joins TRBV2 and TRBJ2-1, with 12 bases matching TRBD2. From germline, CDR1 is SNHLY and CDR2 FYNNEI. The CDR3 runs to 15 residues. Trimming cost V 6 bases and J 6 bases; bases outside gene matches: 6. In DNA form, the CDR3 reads TGTGCCAGCAGCGTAACTAGCGGGGGGACCAATGAGCAGTTCTTC. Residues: CASSVTSGGTNEQFF.

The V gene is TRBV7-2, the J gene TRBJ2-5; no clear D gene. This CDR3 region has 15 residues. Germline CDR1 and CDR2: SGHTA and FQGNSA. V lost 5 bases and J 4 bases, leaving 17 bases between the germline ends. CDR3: CASSPPEGTGETQYF. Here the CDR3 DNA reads TGTGCCAGCAGCCCCCCGGAAGGTACGGGAGAGACCCAGTACTTC.